This T cell receptor beta chain was captured in a study of cytomegalovirus exposure and HLA in healthy donors. Assay used: immunoSEQ multiplex PCR; TCRdb lists only in-frame clones, some missing. The table has roughly 120,000 clones, around 89% seen once. General study results and limits: In vitro checks showed that a few CMV-associated chains really do target CMV antigens. Most TCR sequences were seen very rarely across donors, but some public TCRs occurred in many.

A word on this clone: Its target is unknown.

This CDR3 has 15 residues. Germline V gene lookup returns CDR1 MDHEN and CDR2 SYDVKM. V lost 6 bases and J lost 1; bases outside the gene matches: 5. A roughly 120-subject validation cohort, separate from the approximately 610-subject first cohort, supplied the donors. The source of this sequence is a man aged 18 to 30 in good health and CMV-seronegative. The chain has TRBV28 and TRBJ2-7, with 11 bases fitting TRBD2. Material: PBMCs. CDR3 sequence reads: CASRQGLAESYEQYF. The CDR3 nucleotides are TGTGCCAGCAGACAGGGACTAGCGGAGTCCTACGAGCAGTACTTC.